Following are 30 T cell receptor beta chains from one sample sequenced in a study of human T cells and chemical hapten exposure (dated by TCRdb to about 2021). The library was produced with RACE. The sequencer listed for this sample is NextSeq 500. TCRdb cleaned the public reads at Q25 with fastp, built clones with MiXCR and kept in-frame beta chains. A single entry per CDR3 protein holds the most common genes and DNA from its merged rows. The sample table records approximately 90,000 distinct CDR3 sequences; 8.5% to 9% of these occur just once. About 3% of the sample is taken by the ten largest. The time point label on this specimen signifies: healthy volunteer bleed at 2 weeks. Total RNA was extracted from unfractionated whole blood collected in Tempus Blood RNA tubes. Sequenced input: whole blood. The receptors here all came from a female donor in good health. Some clones in this sample may be carry-over from other donors' samples.

The chain uses TRBV6-2 or TRBV6-3 and TRBJ2-6, with a possible D match to TRBD1 (5 bases). This CDR3 spans 15 amino acids. Trimming took 2 bases from V and 2 from J, leaving 7 bases between them. From germline, CDR1 is MNHEY and CDR2 SVGEGT. The CDR3 here is CASSYGRAGANVLTF. CDR3 sequence (DNA): TGTGCCAGCAGTTACGGCAGGGCTGGGGCCAACGTCCTGACTTTC.

This clonotype was seen a few times. This chain links TRBV7-9 with TRBJ2-5; 9 bases fit TRBD1. With V trimmed by 0 bases and J by 3 bases, 5 bases remained unmatched. There are 16 residues in the CDR3. Germline V CDR1 and CDR2: SEHNR, FQNEAQ (reference sequence). The CDR3 nucleotides are TGTGCCAGCAGCTTAGCCCTGGGACAGGGTGAAGAGACCCAGTACTTC. It encodes CASSLALGQGEETQYF.

This clonotype was seen at least ten times. The genes are TRBV28 and TRBJ2-5; possible D gene TRBD2, 6 bases. The V and J ends lost 2 bases and 4 bases respectively, with 26 bases between them. The germline V gene encodes CDR1 MDHEN and CDR2 SYDVKM. This CDR3 spans 19 amino acids. The CDR3 is CASSLEIGFPRKEGETQYF. The CDR3 DNA reads as TGTGCCAGCAGTTTAGAAATAGGATTCCCCCGTAAGGAGGGAGAGACCCAGTACTTC.

There are a few counts of this clonotype. DNA of the CDR3: TGCAGTGCTAGAGATCTGCAGACAGATACGCAGTATTTT. Protein sequence: CSARDLQTDTQYF. This chain links TRBV20-1 with TRBJ2-3; D gene unclear. V dropped 0 bases and J dropped 3 bases, with 7 bases sitting between them. Germline-derived CDR1 and CDR2 are DFQATT and SNEGSKA (reference sequence). The CDR3 has 13 amino acids.

V is TRBV6-2 or TRBV6-3 and J is TRBJ2-3, with D uncertain. Germline loops: CDR1 MNHEY, CDR2 SVGEGT. This CDR3 has 12 amino acids. Trimming took off 2 bases at V and 4 bases at J, with 4 bases between the two ends. CDR3 amino acids: CASSYPPDTQYF. CDR3 DNA: TGTGCCAGCAGTTACCCCCCAGATACGCAGTATTTT.

V is TRBV6-5 and J is TRBJ2-1, with D possibly being TRBD1 (6 bases). This CDR3 is 13 amino acids long. V lost 5 bases and J lost 8, with 13 bases in between. The germline V gene encodes CDR1 MNHEY and CDR2 SVGAGI. CDR3 DNA: TGTGCCAGCAGTAGGACAGCTACATATGAGCAGTTCTTC. This encodes CASSRTATYEQFF.

The genes are TRBV3-1 and TRBJ2-7; TRBD2 matches at 9 bases. In germline, CDR1 is LGHDT, CDR2 YNNKEL (reference sequence). Trimming removed 0 bases from V and 2 bases from J; junction bases left unmatched: 2. This CDR3 comprises 15 residues. CDR3 in amino acids: CASSQDGTSPYEQYF. The DNA of the CDR3 is TGTGCCAGCAGCCAAGACGGGACTAGCCCCTACGAGCAGTACTTC.

A few counts support this clonotype. The V and J genes are TRBV28 and TRBJ2-6; D remains ambiguous. The CDR3 totals 16 residues. Trimming stripped 2 bases from V and 4 bases from J, with 12 bases between. Germline V gene sequence: CDR1 MDHEN, CDR2 SYDVKM. CDR3 nucleotide sequence: TGTGCCAGCAGTTTAATCAGTCTGAGGGGGGCCAACGTCCTGACTTTC. This codes for CASSLISLRGANVLTF.

A remark on this clonotype: A single base separates this from a much larger clone, so it may be a read error. J is TRBJ2-7 and V is TRBV20-1; 14 bases map to TRBD2. The CDR3 loop spans 16 amino acids. V was pared by 1 base and J by 4 bases, with 6 bases of the junction left unmatched. Germline values: CDR1 DFQATT, CDR2 SNEGSKA (reference sequence). CDR3 residues: CSARVMTSGRAYEQYF. CDR3 in DNA: TGCAGTGCTAGAGTAATGACTAGCGGGAGGGCGTACGAGCAGTACTTC.

There are many counts of this clonotype. V usage is TRBV29-1 and J usage is TRBJ1-3, with D uncertain. The CDR3 contains 15 residues. The germline V gene encodes CDR1 SQVTM and CDR2 ANQGSEA. V lost 6 bases and J lost 1, with 16 bases in between. CDR3 amino acids: CSVYLLSPSGNTIYF. The CDR3 DNA is TGCAGCGTCTACCTTCTTTCTCCTTCTGGAAACACCATATATTTT. Supplemented by reference TRBV29-1 and TRBJ1-3, the full variable domain reads SAVISQKPSRDICQRGTSLTIQCQVDSQVTMMFWYRQQPGQSLTLIATANQGSEATYESGFVIDKFPISRPNLTFSTLTVSNMSPEDSSIYLCSVYLLSPSGNTIYFGEGSWLTVV.

This clonotype occurred a few times. The CDR3 loop is CASSQIAGARGEQFF. The CDR3 DNA sequence: TGTGCCAGCAGCCAGATAGCAGGTGCGCGGGGGGAGCAGTTCTTC. This sequence joins TRBV7-9 and TRBJ2-1, with 7 positions matching TRBD2. After removal of 5 bases from V and 10 bases from J, the junction contained 14 bases not matched to a gene. Germline-derived CDR1 and CDR2 are SEHNR and FQNEAQ (reference sequence). The CDR3 contains 15 residues.

This clonotype was detected many times. The chain couples TRBV29-1 to TRBJ2-3; a weak D match, TRBD1 (6 bases). The CDR3 totals 13 residues. Germline V gene sequence: CDR1 SQVTM, CDR2 ANQGSEA. Trimming cost V 4 bases and J 4 bases, with 12 bases left between them. The CDR3 coding sequence is TGCAGCGTTGCCACAGGGAACCCAGATACGCAGTATTTT. The encoded protein is CSVATGNPDTQYF.

This chain joins TRBV6-6 and TRBJ2-7; 11 nucleotides match TRBD1. After removal of 2 bases from V and 6 bases from J, the junction contained 6 bases not matched to a gene. The CDR3 totals 15 residues. The V gene's germline CDR1 is MNHNY and CDR2 SVGAGI (reference sequence). This CDR3 is CASSYTGTGGGEQYF. The CDR3 region has the DNA TGTGCCAGCAGTTACACCGGGACAGGGGGTGGCGAGCAGTACTTC.

The genes are TRBV12-3 or TRBV12-4 and TRBJ2-5; 13 nucleotides align to TRBD2. The CDR3 extends over 16 amino acids. V shed 7 bases, J shed 6 bases, and the junction held 11 bases outside the gene matches. The CDR3: CASTPGLAGLQQTQYF. The CDR3 DNA sequence: TGTGCCAGCACTCCGGGACTAGCGGGATTGCAGCAGACCCAGTACTTC.

Ten or more counts support this clonotype. The chain employs TRBV3-1 and TRBJ2-7, with TRBD1 as a possible D gene (7 bases). CDR3 length: 13 amino acids. Germline CDR1 reads LGHDT; CDR2 reads YNNKEL (reference sequence). V was cut by 2 bases and J by 12 bases, with 17 bases left in between. The CDR3 nucleotides read TGTGCCAGCAGCCAACAGGGGGTGCGGGACGCGTACTTC. Amino acid sequence: CASSQQGVRDAYF.

The chain links TRBV29-1 to TRBJ2-3; D gene ambiguous. Germline CDR1 is SQVTM and CDR2 is ANQGSEA. The CDR3 spans 14 residues. The V end was cut by 7 bases, the J end by 0 bases, with 14 bases between. The CDR3 here is CSAEGRTSTDTQYF. CDR3 nucleotide sequence: TGCAGCGCCGAAGGGCGGACGAGCACAGATACGCAGTATTTT.

This clonotype was counted a few times. V and J are TRBV30 and TRBJ2-3; 8 bases align to TRBD2. Per the germline V gene, CDR1 is GTSNPN and CDR2 is SVGIG (reference sequence). CDR3 size: 15 residues. With V trimmed by 2 bases and J by 2 bases, 6 bases remained unmatched. Here the CDR3 DNA reads TGTGCCTGGAGTCTACTAGCGGACTCCACAGATACGCAGTATTTT. Protein: CAWSLLADSTDTQYF. The complete variable domain, with remaining parts taken from reference TRBV30 and TRBJ2-3, reads SQTIHQWPATLVQPVGSPLSLECTVEGTSNPNLYWYRQAAGRGLQLLFYSVGIGQISSEVPQNLSASRPQDRQFILSSKKLLLSDSGFYLCAWSLLADSTDTQYFGPGTRLTVL.

The table lists this clonotype with a few counts. The rearrangement links TRBV28 to TRBJ1-5; unclear D gene. V gave up 1 base and J gave up 3 bases, with 13 bases separating them. The germline CDR1 and CDR2 sequences are MDHEN and SYDVKM. The CDR3 sequence is 16 residues long. CDR3 loop: CASSLSLGQNNQPQHF. The DNA of the CDR3 is TGTGCCAGCAGTTTATCCTTAGGCCAGAACAATCAGCCCCAGCATTTT.

This clonotype was counted between two and nine times. This chain connects TRBV27 to TRBJ2-2; D is perhaps TRBD1 or TRBD2 (5 bases each). Trimming pared 4 bases from V and 2 bases from J, leaving 8 bases between. Germline lookup yields CDR1 MNHEY and CDR2 SMNVEV (reference sequence). The CDR3 covers 14 residues. The CDR3 DNA is TGTGCCAGCAGTTGGGGACGAAACACCGGGGAGCTGTTTTTT. Its protein is CASSWGRNTGELFF.

This clonotype was seen more than once but under ten times. The J gene is TRBJ1-5, the V gene TRBV20-1; tentative D call: TRBD1 (5 bases). Between the trimmed V and J ends, which lost 5 bases and 0 bases, there was a span of 11 bases. CDR3 length: 14 residues. Germline V lookup: CDR1 DFQATT, CDR2 SNEGSKA (reference sequence). The CDR3, as DNA: TGCAGTGCTTGGGACGGATTTAGCAATCAGCCCCAGCATTTT. Translation: CSAWDGFSNQPQHF.

This clonotype occurred a few times. This chain links TRBV28 with TRBJ2-3; TRBD2 matches at 7 bases. The CDR3 runs 15 residues. Germline CDR1 MDHEN, CDR2 SYDVKM. Trimming at V came to 0 bases and at J to 6 bases, leaving 6 bases not matched to a gene. The CDR3 protein is CASSLWASGPDTQYF. The CDR3 DNA follows: TGTGCCAGCAGTTTATGGGCTAGCGGCCCCGATACGCAGTATTTT.

In its sample, this clonotype was seen a few times. One end of the junction varies from germline; a read error may be responsible. V is TRBV7-3 and J is TRBJ2-5, with a weak D call TRBD1 (5 bases). CDR1 is SGHTA, CDR2 FQGTGA, per germline. CDR3 length: 14 residues. The CDR3 DNA is TGTGCCAGCAGCCGAACAGGTGACCAAGCGACCCAGTACTTC. Protein: CASSRTGDQATQYF.

This clonotype was counted many times. The chain combines TRBV27 with TRBJ2-7, with 8 bases identical to TRBD1. Unmatched junction bases numbered 9, after V lost 4 bases and J lost 1 base. The germline V gene encodes CDR1 MNHEY and CDR2 SMNVEV (reference sequence). There are 16 residues in the CDR3. CDR3 DNA sequence: TGTGCCAGCAGTTCCGACCGGGACAGGTTATCCTACGAGCAGTACTTC. It encodes CASSSDRDRLSYEQYF.

The chain is built from TRBV6-1 and TRBJ2-2; D possibly corresponds to TRBD1 (8 bases). The CDR3 runs to 15 residues. The germline V and J ends were trimmed by 4 bases and 6 bases, with 15 bases remaining between them. Germline V gene lookup returns CDR1 MNHNS and CDR2 SASEGT. The CDR3 reads CASSADRGGAGELFF. The CDR3, as DNA: TGTGCCAGCAGTGCCGACAGGGGAGGGGCCGGGGAGCTGTTTTTT.

This sequence joins TRBV12-3 or TRBV12-4 and TRBJ2-7; 11 bases match TRBD1. V trimming: 6 bases; J trimming: 6 bases; junction bases outside the gene matches: 10. The length of the CDR3 is 15 residues. This CDR3 is CASSSSDRGQLEQYF. The CDR3 nucleotides read TGTGCCAGCAGCTCCTCGGACAGGGGGCAGCTCGAGCAGTACTTC.

This chain joins TRBV20-1 and TRBJ1-2; the D is unclear. Germline V gene data show CDR1 as DFQATT and CDR2 as SNEGSKA (reference sequence). The CDR3 is made up of 10 amino acids. V was pared by 4 bases and J by 5 bases, with 5 bases between. The CDR3 DNA is TGCAGTGCTACCCAATATGGCTACACCTTC. This encodes CSATQYGYTF.

This clonotype was seen only once. This rearrangement joins TRBV14 to TRBJ1-2; 8 bases align to TRBD1. J was trimmed by 3 bases and V by 1 base; bases with no gene match: 7. The CDR3 is 16 amino acids. The germline gives CDR1 SGHDN, CDR2 FVKESK. Here the CDR3 reads CASSQGRGHGDYGYTF. The CDR3 coding sequence is TGTGCCAGCAGCCAAGGCAGGGGGCACGGCGACTATGGCTACACCTTC.

The rearrangement links TRBV6-6 to TRBJ1-5, with 7 positions matching TRBD1. Looked up from germline, CDR1 is MNHNY and CDR2 is SVGAGI (reference sequence). Unmatched junction bases numbered 10, after V lost 5 bases and J lost 6 bases. The CDR3 is made up of 15 amino acids. Here the CDR3 reads CASSSRDRLFQPQHF. The CDR3 DNA is TGTGCCAGCAGTAGCCGGGACAGACTCTTTCAGCCCCAGCATTTT.

The gene calls are TRBV27 and TRBJ2-7; D unclear. This CDR3 region has 12 residues. CDR1 and CDR2 (germline): MNHEY, SMNVEV (reference sequence). Trimming left V 4 bases short and J 2 bases short, with 6 bases between. The CDR3 sequence: CASSSGPYEQYF. In DNA form, the CDR3 reads TGTGCCAGCAGTTCCGGGCCCTACGAGCAGTACTTC.

This clonotype was recorded at least ten times. This CDR3 is CASSLALTNEKLFF. In DNA form, the CDR3 reads TGTGCCAGCAGCTTAGCGCTAACTAATGAAAAACTGTTTTTT. The chain recombines TRBV7-9 with TRBJ1-4; D gene unclear. The CDR3 loop spans 14 amino acids. V was clipped by 0 bases and J by 1 base, with 3 bases between them. Per germline, CDR1 SEHNR and CDR2 FQNEAQ (reference sequence).